These 29 T cell receptor beta chains came from one sample sequenced in a study of CD8 T cell repertoires and HIV-1 epitope variants. Repertoires were generated with immunoSEQ multiplex PCR, while TCRdb's copy carries only in-frame clones and drops some. The sample holds some 100,000 clones, roughly four fifths seen once. Sequenced: uncultured baseline CD8+ T cells from peripheral blood mononuclear cells (PBMCs). The receptors come from a male donor with HIV.

This chain joins TRBV7-9 and TRBJ2-1, with TRBD2 matching over 7 bases. CDR1 SEHNR and CDR2 FQNEAQ come from the germline V gene (reference sequence). This CDR3 has 15 amino acids. Trimming at V came to 5 bases and at J to 2 bases, leaving 6 bases not matched to a gene. The CDR3 region is CASSHGGYAYNEQFF. The CDR3 region has the DNA TGTGCCAGCAGCCACGGGGGGTATGCCTACAATGAGCAGTTCTTC.

The chain carries TRBV5-6 and TRBJ2-1; D ambiguous. Germline V gene data show CDR1 as SGHDT and CDR2 as YYEEEE. The germline V and J ends were trimmed by 3 bases and 3 bases, with 19 bases remaining between them. CDR3 length equals 17 residues. The CDR3 loop is CASSSTGLQRVYNEQFF. CDR3 DNA: TGTGCCAGCAGCTCTACGGGCCTCCAAAGGGTCTACAATGAGCAGTTCTTC.

The rearrangement joins TRBV27 to TRBJ2-7, with D possibly being TRBD1 (6 bases). Trimming removed 3 bases at V and 3 bases at J, with 15 bases between. This CDR3 contains 15 residues. Germline CDR1 is MNHEY and CDR2 is SMNVEV (reference sequence). The CDR3 loop is CASSLGADEIYEQYF. The CDR3 nucleotides are TGTGCCAGCAGTTTGGGGGCAGATGAAATCTACGAGCAGTACTTC.

As to this clone: Other DNA sequences from this sample encode an identical CDR3 as well. The chain joins TRBV5-4 to TRBJ1-3, with D hard to call. Germline CDR1 SGHNT, CDR2 YYREEE (reference sequence). The CDR3 has 14 residues. The germline V and J ends were trimmed by 0 bases and 4 bases, with 8 bases remaining between them. The DNA of the CDR3 is TGTGCCAGCAGCTTGGCCGGAACGGGAAACACCATATATTTT. As protein: CASSLAGTGNTIYF.

This clone was seen only once. V gene TRBV14 combines with J gene TRBJ2-7; D is undetermined. The CDR3 covers 11 residues. CDR1 is SGHDN and CDR2 is FVKESK in the germline V gene. V was cut by 1 base and J by 2 bases, with 0 bases left in between. The CDR3 DNA is TGTGCCAGCAGCCAAGCCTACGAGCAGTACTTC. Amino acids: CASSQAYEQYF.

The chain links TRBV6-1 to TRBJ1-2, with D unclear. Germline CDR1 and CDR2: MNHNS and SASEGT. V gave up 8 bases and J gave up 2 bases, with 12 bases separating them. This CDR3 has 13 amino acids. The CDR3 DNA is TGTGCCAGCTCAGGTGCCGCCAACTATGGCTACACCTTC. This encodes CASSGAANYGYTF.

V and J are TRBV4-2 and TRBJ2-3, with 8 nucleotides matching TRBD2. The junction had 2 bases not matched to a gene; V was cut back by 0 bases and J by 0 bases. The CDR3 covers 16 residues. CDR1 LGHNA and CDR2 YNFKEQ come from the germline V gene. CDR3 nucleotides: TGTGCCAGCAGCCAAGAGGAGCGGGGGAGCACAGATACGCAGTATTTT. This gives the protein CASSQEERGSTDTQYF.

In this sample, this clone turned up once. This chain uses TRBV6-6 with TRBJ2-7; possibly TRBD2 for D (5 bases). CDR3 size: 13 residues. V lost 8 bases and J lost 0, with 11 bases in between. Germline CDR1 is MNHNY and CDR2 is SVGAGI (reference sequence). Written as DNA, the CDR3 is TGTGCCAGCGAGGGAAGCAGCTCCTACGAGCAGTACTTC. Translation gives CASEGSSSYEQYF.

This rearrangement joins TRBV27 to TRBJ1-2; D is perhaps TRBD1 (6 bases). This CDR3 has 14 amino acids. The germline gives CDR1 MNHEY, CDR2 SMNVEV (reference sequence). Trimming removed 2 bases at V and 6 bases at J, with 13 bases between. The CDR3 reads CASSLQGQPNGYTF. The CDR3 nucleotides read TGTGCCAGCAGTTTACAAGGACAGCCGAATGGCTACACCTTC.

The rearrangement links TRBV28 to TRBJ2-1; 9 nucleotides agree with TRBD2. Germline loops: CDR1 MDHEN, CDR2 SYDVKM. V lost 0 bases, J lost 9 bases, and 9 bases stayed unmatched. This CDR3 has 16 residues. The CDR3 is CASSLWAGGHDAEQFF. The CDR3 DNA reads TGTGCCAGCAGTTTATGGGCGGGGGGGCATGACGCTGAGCAGTTCTTC.

This chain uses TRBV10-3 with TRBJ2-1; D uncertain. Trimming took 3 bases from V and 8 from J, leaving 5 bases between them. Germline V gene data show CDR1 as ENHRY and CDR2 as SYGVKD. The CDR3 covers 11 residues. CDR3: CAISEVDEQFF. The CDR3, as DNA: TGTGCCATCAGTGAAGTCGATGAGCAGTTCTTC.

Only one count was recorded for this clone. V and J are TRBV5-1 and TRBJ2-7; 7 positions agree with TRBD1. This CDR3 spans 13 amino acids. V gave up 4 bases and J gave up 3 bases; unmatched junction bases: 4. Looked up from germline, CDR1 is SGHRS and CDR2 is YFSETQ. The CDR3 sequence: CASSPTGVYEQYF. In DNA, the CDR3 is TGCGCCAGCAGCCCTACAGGGGTCTACGAGCAGTACTTC.

The J gene is TRBJ2-7, the V gene TRBV5-1; possibly TRBD2 for D (7 bases). Germline lookup yields CDR1 SGHRS and CDR2 YFSETQ. CDR3 length: 15 amino acids. Deletions cut 2 bases from V and 4 bases from J, with 16 bases between. CDR3 DNA: TGCGCCAGCAGCTTTTACGGGGGGCCCCCGTACGAGCAGTACTTC. Translation gives CASSFYGGPPYEQYF.

The chain couples TRBV5-1 to TRBJ1-5; 10 positions agree with TRBD1. Germline V gene data show CDR1 as SGHRS and CDR2 as YFSETQ. With V trimmed by 1 base and J by 5 bases, 3 bases remained unmatched. CDR3 size: 15 residues. CDR3 loop: CASSLYGTGDQPQHF. The CDR3, as DNA: TGCGCCAGCAGCTTGTACGGGACAGGGGATCAGCCCCAGCATTTT. Full variable domain (missing parts from reference TRBV5-1 and TRBJ1-5): KAGVTQTPRYLIKTRGQQVTLSCSPISGHRSVSWYQQTPGQGLQFLFEYFSETQRNKGNFPGRFSGRQFSNSRSEMNVSTLELGDSALYLCASSLYGTGDQPQHFGDGTRLSIL.

This clone was recorded a few times. V usage is TRBV19 and J usage is TRBJ2-1, with unresolved D. The CDR3 covers 15 residues. V lost 6 bases to trimming and J lost 0 bases, with 12 bases between them. Germline CDR1 is LNHDA and CDR2 is SQIVND (reference sequence). As DNA, the CDR3 is TGTGCCAGTAGCAAGAGCGCGAGCTCCTACAATGAGCAGTTCTTC. Its protein product is CASSKSASSYNEQFF.

In its sample, this clone was seen once. The chain employs TRBV1 and TRBJ2-1. TRBV1 is labeled a pseudogene. The CDR3 runs to 10 residues. The CDR3 DNA is TGCACCAGCAGCCAAGTCGGCGCGTTCTTC. It specifies CTSSQVGAFF.

The V call is TRBV7-9, the J call TRBJ2-7, with 7 nucleotides matching TRBD2. Germline V gives CDR1 SEHNR, CDR2 FQNEAQ (reference sequence). The CDR3 is 14 residues long. Trimming took 3 bases from V and 7 from J; bases not matched to a gene: 9. The CDR3 region has the DNA TGTGCCAGCAGCTTTGGTCTAGCGGTGCTAGAGCAGTACTTC. Protein: CASSFGLAVLEQYF. The full variable domain, its missing parts supplied by reference TRBV7-9 and TRBJ2-7, is DTGVSQNPRHKITKRGQNVTFRCDPISEHNRLYWYRQTLGQGPEFLTYFQNEAQLEKSRLLSDRFSAERPKGSFSTLEIQRTEQGDSAMYLCASSFGLAVLEQYFGPGTRLTVT.

V usage is TRBV19 and J usage is TRBJ2-2; a possible D gene is TRBD2 (6 bases). Looked up from germline, CDR1 is LNHDA and CDR2 is SQIVND (reference sequence). The V end lost 4 bases, the J end lost 4 bases, and 16 bases lay between the germline ends. The CDR3 covers 16 residues. In nucleotides, the CDR3 is TGTGCCAGTAGTAAATTAGCGGAGGCGGGCACCGGGGAGCTGTTTTTT. Translated, it gives CASSKLAEAGTGELFF.

The V call is TRBV13, the J call TRBJ2-7; D call uncertain. The CDR3 has 14 amino acids. Germline loops: CDR1 PRHDT, CDR2 FYEKMQ (reference sequence). V was trimmed by 0 bases and J by 2 bases, leaving 8 bases between them. Written as DNA, the CDR3 is TGTGCCAGCAGCTTAGGCCAGGCACCCTACGAGCAGTACTTC. Its protein is CASSLGQAPYEQYF.

A single count supports this clone. The V and J genes are TRBV6-1 and TRBJ2-1; the D is unclear. V shed 7 bases and J shed 13 bases, with 20 bases lying between them. The CDR3 is made up of 13 amino acids. Per the germline V gene, CDR1 is MNHNS and CDR2 is SASEGT. CDR3 nucleotide sequence: TGTGCCAGCACTCTTAATACACGTCAGCCTCAGTTCTTC. Its protein product is CASTLNTRQPQFF.

The chain couples TRBV7-3 to TRBJ1-1, with no clear D. V was pared by 2 bases and J by 0 bases, with 7 bases between. CDR3 length equals 14 residues. Germline CDR1 reads SGHTA; CDR2 reads FQGTGA. The CDR3 region is CASSLSGMNTEAFF. The CDR3 nucleotides read TGTGCCAGCAGCTTATCCGGGATGAACACTGAAGCTTTCTTT.

The chain uses TRBV27 and TRBJ2-2, with unresolved D. Germline CDR1 and CDR2: MNHEY and SMNVEV (reference sequence). CDR3 size: 13 residues. V was shortened by 7 bases and J by 7 bases, with 13 bases between the two germline ends. In DNA form, the CDR3 reads TGTGCCAGCACGGTTAGGAATGACGGGGAGCTGTTTTTT. Translated, it gives CASTVRNDGELFF.

Note on this clone: At one end the junction does not follow the germline gene, possibly because of a read error. CDR3 sequence (DNA): TGTGCCGGCAGCTTGAGTGACAGGGGCGTTTATGGCTACACCTTC. Translation gives CAGSLSDRGVYGYTF. The rearrangement uses TRBV5-4 and TRBJ1-2, with 8 bases aligning to TRBD1. This CDR3 contains 15 residues. Germline V lookup: CDR1 SGHNT, CDR2 YYREEE (reference sequence).

This chain connects TRBV27 to TRBJ1-4; 8 bases agree with TRBD1. The CDR3 extends over 14 amino acids. CDR1 is MNHEY, CDR2 SMNVEV, per germline (reference sequence). Trimming took 7 bases from V and 5 from J; bases not matched to a gene: 6. CDR3 sequence (DNA): TGTGCCAGCACACGACAGGGGTCCAATGAAAAACTGTTTTTT. It yields the protein CASTRQGSNEKLFF.

The chain couples TRBV5-1 to TRBJ2-3; no definite D call. CDR3 size: 15 residues. Per germline, CDR1 SGHRS and CDR2 YFSETQ. V lost 0 bases and J lost 3, with 11 bases in between. The CDR3 reads CASSLEAQSTDTQYF. CDR3 sequence (DNA): TGCGCCAGCAGCTTGGAGGCACAGTCTACAGATACGCAGTATTTT.

CDR3 in amino acids: CASSFGPINQPQHF. In DNA form, the CDR3 reads TGTGCCAGCAGCTTCGGACCCATCAATCAGCCCCAGCATTTT. The chain combines TRBV5-8 with TRBJ1-5; D not certain. The CDR3 covers 14 residues. The germline CDR1 and CDR2 sequences are SGHTS and YDEGEE. Trimming cost V 2 bases and J 3 bases, with 9 bases left between them.

This clone occurred a few times. The chain uses TRBV9 and TRBJ2-1; possible D gene TRBD2, 6 bases. Germline lookup yields CDR1 SGDLS and CDR2 YYNGEE. Trimming took off 0 bases at V and 12 bases at J, with 10 bases between the two ends. The CDR3 runs 12 residues. The DNA for the CDR3 is TGTGCCAGCAGCGTAGAAGGTAGCGGGCAGTTCTTC. This encodes CASSVEGSGQFF.

The chain couples TRBV7-3 to TRBJ1-1; no clear D gene. The V end lost 1 base, the J end lost 1 base, and 10 bases lay between the germline ends. Germline V gene data show CDR1 as SGHTA and CDR2 as FQGTGA. The CDR3 is made up of 15 amino acids. This CDR3 is CASSLMRVQNTEAFF. CDR3 DNA: TGTGCCAGCAGCTTAATGAGGGTGCAGAACACTGAAGCTTTCTTT.

This chain uses TRBV6-1 with TRBJ1-1, with a weak D call TRBD1 (6 bases). Germline V gene sequence: CDR1 MNHNS, CDR2 SASEGT. V was trimmed by 4 bases and J by 5 bases, leaving 14 bases between them. This CDR3 has 14 amino acids. The CDR3 DNA follows: TGTGCCAGCAGTGGAGCAGGGGCGAGGACTGAAGCTTTCTTT. The encoded protein is CASSGAGARTEAFF.